This T cell receptor beta chain comes out of a study of naive and memory T cell subsets. An equimolar mix of two oligonucleotides served as the beta constant-region primer for TRBC1 and TRBC2. Four rounds of PCR amplified the ligated cDNA using nested alpha and beta constant-region primers plus SP2. A 12-nucleotide UMI and the SP2 primer were added to the cDNA 3' end by oligonucleotide ligation. One entry per CDR3 protein results from TCRdb running MiXCR on the UMI-ligation and nested PCR reads. The data show 95,000 to 150,000 distinct CDR3 sequences, around 35% seen once. Only a few counts were recorded for this clonotype. Germline V gene sequence: CDR1 MDHEN, CDR2 SYDVKM. V shed 4 bases, J shed 3 bases, and the junction held 3 bases outside the gene matches. The CDR3 contains 14 residues.

The J gene is TRBJ2-5, the V gene TRBV28; 9 bases agree with TRBD1. This sequence was found in a human donor in good health. Sequences were obtained from central memory CD4+ T cells from blood. The CDR3 spells CASSSRTGEETQYF. The CDR3, as DNA: TGTGCCAGCAGTTCCCGGACAGGGGAAGAGACCCAGTACTTC. The entire variable domain, with the rest obtained from reference TRBV28 and TRBJ2-5, is as follows: DVKVTQSSRYLVKRTGEKVFLECVQDMDHENMFWYRQDPGLGLRLIYFSYDVKMKEKGDIPEGYSVSREKKERFSLILESASTNQTSMYLCASSSRTGEETQYFGPGTRLLVL.